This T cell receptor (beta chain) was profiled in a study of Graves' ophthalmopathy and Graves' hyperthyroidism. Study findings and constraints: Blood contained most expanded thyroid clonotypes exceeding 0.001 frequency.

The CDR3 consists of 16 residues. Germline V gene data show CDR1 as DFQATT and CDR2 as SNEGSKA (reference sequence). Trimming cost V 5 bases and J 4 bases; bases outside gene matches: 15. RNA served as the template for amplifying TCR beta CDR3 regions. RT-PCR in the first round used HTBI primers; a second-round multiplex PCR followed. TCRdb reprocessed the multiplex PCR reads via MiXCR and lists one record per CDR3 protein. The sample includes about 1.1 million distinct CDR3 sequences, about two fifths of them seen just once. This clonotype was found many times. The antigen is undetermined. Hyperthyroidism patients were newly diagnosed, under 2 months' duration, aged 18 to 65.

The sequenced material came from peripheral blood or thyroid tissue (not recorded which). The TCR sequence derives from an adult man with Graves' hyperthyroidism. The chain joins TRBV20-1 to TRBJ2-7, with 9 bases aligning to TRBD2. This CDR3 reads CSALNDRLAGPYEQYF. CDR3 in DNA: TGCAGTGCTCTTAACGATAGGCTAGCGGGGCCATACGAGCAGTACTTC.